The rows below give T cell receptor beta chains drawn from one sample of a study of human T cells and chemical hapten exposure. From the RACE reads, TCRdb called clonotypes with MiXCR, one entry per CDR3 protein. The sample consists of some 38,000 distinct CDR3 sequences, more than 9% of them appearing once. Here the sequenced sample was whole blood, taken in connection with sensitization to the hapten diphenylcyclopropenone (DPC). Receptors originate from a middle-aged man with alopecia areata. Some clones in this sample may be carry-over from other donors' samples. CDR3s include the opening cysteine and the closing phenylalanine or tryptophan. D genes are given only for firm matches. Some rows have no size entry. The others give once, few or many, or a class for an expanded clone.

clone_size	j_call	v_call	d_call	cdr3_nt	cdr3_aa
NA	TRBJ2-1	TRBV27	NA	TGTGCCAGCAGTGTGGACAGCGACTACTACAATGAGCAGTTCTTC	CASSVDSDYYNEQFF
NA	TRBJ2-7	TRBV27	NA	TGTGCCAGCAGTTCCGAGCAGTACTTC	CASSSEQYF
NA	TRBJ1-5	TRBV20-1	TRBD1	TGCAGTGCTCTGGACAGGGGGCAAAGTCAGCCCCAGCATTTT	CSALDRGQSQPQHF
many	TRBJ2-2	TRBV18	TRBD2	TGTGCCAGCTCCCCTGCAACTAGCGGGACGAACACCGGGGAGCTGTTTTTT	CASSPATSGTNTGELFF
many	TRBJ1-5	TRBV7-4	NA	TGTGCCAGCAGCTTAGCGAGAACGACGCAAGTCAATCAGCCCCAGCATTTT	CASSLARTTQVNQPQHF
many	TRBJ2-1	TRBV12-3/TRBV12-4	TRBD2	TGTGCCAGCAGTTCTTATACTAGCGGGACGAATGAGCAGTTCTTC	CASSSYTSGTNEQFF
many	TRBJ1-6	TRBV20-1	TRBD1	TGCAGTGCTAGAGACCCCAGGGGGCTGAATTCACCCCTCCACTTT	CSARDPRGLNSPLHF
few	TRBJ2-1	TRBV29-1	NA	TGCAGCGCCTCGGTTTCCAATGAGCAGTTCTTC	CSASVSNEQFF
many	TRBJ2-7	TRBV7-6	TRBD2	TGTGCCAGCAGCTTAGTTCCTAGCGGGACGTCCTCCTACGAGCAGTACTTC	CASSLVPSGTSSYEQYF
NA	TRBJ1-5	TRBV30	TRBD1	TGTGCCTGGAGTTTAACCGGACAGGGTAGGAATCAGCCCCAGCATTTT	CAWSLTGQGRNQPQHF
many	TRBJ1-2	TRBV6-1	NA	TGTGCCAGCAGTGAAGACAGGTATAACTATGGCTACACCTTC	CASSEDRYNYGYTF
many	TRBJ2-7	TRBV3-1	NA	TGTGCCAGCAGCCTGGGACATCTCCTCTCCTACGAGCAGTACTTC	CASSLGHLLSYEQYF
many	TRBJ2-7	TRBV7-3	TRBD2	TGTGCCAGCAGTTTGACTAGCGGGAGCTACGAGCAGTACTTC	CASSLTSGSYEQYF
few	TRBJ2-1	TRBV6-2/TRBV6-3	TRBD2	TGTGCCAGCAAGGGAGGGGTAAAGACTAGCGGGGAGCAGTTCTTC	CASKGGVKTSGEQFF
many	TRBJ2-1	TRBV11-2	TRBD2	TGTGCCAGCAGCTTAGGGACTAGTACTGGTGAGCAGTTCTTC	CASSLGTSTGEQFF
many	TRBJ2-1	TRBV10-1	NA	TGCGCCAGCAGTGAAAATCTCTACAATGAGCAGTTCTTC	CASSENLYNEQFF
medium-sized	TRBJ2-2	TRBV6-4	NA	TGTGCCAGCAGTGATAGCGACACCGGGGAGCTGTTTTTT	CASSDSDTGELFF
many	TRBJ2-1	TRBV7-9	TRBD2	TGTGCCAGCAGCTTAGCGGGAGGGAACTACAATGAGCAGTTCTTC	CASSLAGGNYNEQFF
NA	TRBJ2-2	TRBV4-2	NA	TGTGCCAGCAGCCAAGATCCGGCTAGCGCCGGGGAGCTGTTTTTT	CASSQDPASAGELFF
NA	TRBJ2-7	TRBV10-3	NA	TGTGCCATCAGTGACGGCGGATACGAGCAGTACTTC	CAISDGGYEQYF
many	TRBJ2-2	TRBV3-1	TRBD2	TGTGCCAGCAGCCCTCTAGCGGGAACAGTGGGAACCGGGGAGCTGTTTTTT	CASSPLAGTVGTGELFF
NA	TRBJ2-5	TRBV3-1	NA	TGTGCCAGCAGCCAGGCGGGAAGAATAATAGAGACCCAGTACTTC	CASSQAGRIIETQYF